This T cell receptor beta chain is drawn from a study of beta chain features in type 1 diabetes. This clone has more than one count but fewer than ten. The antigen is undetermined. From germline, CDR1 is LNHNV and CDR2 YYDKDF (reference sequence). With 5 bases removed from V and 0 bases from J, the gap between germline ends came to 17 bases. The CDR3 spans 17 residues. Sorting of CD4+ naive, central memory, regulatory and stem cell-like memory cells was performed via CD45RO/CCR7/CD25/CD127/CD95/CD27. The isolated RNA, all of it, was reverse transcribed, so expressed TCRB transcripts were what got sequenced. Generated by immunoSEQ multiplex PCR, the TCRdb table keeps only in-frame clones and is missing some. Of under 900,000 clones in the sample, roughly a sixth were seen once. Study-wide results and caveats: A pattern of fewer insertions and more deletions at VDJ junctions was seen in type 1 diabetes patients. High TCR expression in some cells could lead to their over-representation in cDNA sequencing. Across patients, naive, central memory and Treg TCRB repertoires exhibited apparently greater similarity than was observed across healthy donors.

Sequences were obtained from naive CD4+ T cells from blood. The sequence came from a woman aged 18-30 years in good health. V usage is TRBV15 and J usage is TRBJ1-3; D not resolved. The CDR3 protein is CATSFHPKQSSGNTIYF. CDR3 nucleotides: TGTGCCACCAGCTTCCATCCGAAGCAGAGCTCTGGAAACACCATATATTTT. The variable domain in full, with the rest retrieved from reference TRBV15 and TRBJ1-3, is DAMVIQNPRYQVTQFGKPVTLSCSQTLNHNVMYWYQQKSSQAPKLLFHYYDKDFNNEADTPDNFQSRRPNTSFCFLDIRSPGLGDTAMYLCATSFHPKQSSGNTIYFGEGSWLTVV.